This T cell receptor (beta chain) derives from a study of cytomegalovirus exposure and HLA in healthy donors (TCRdb year 2017). With respect to the entire study: An earlier analysis of approximately 590 of the donors reported about 250 Gb of sequence data and more than 90 million unique TCR beta sequences from 190 million or so T cells. An early release that covered 640 HLA-typed donors contained approximately 300 gigabases of sequencing data and 70 million to 100 million unique TCR sequences. Of the 398 genotyped donors, 65% to 90% were placed in the genetic ancestry cluster associated with self-reported Caucasian donors. The study was designed to test whether signatures of past pathogen exposure could be identified by cataloging public T cell receptors. The study profiled the T cell repertoires of hundreds of subjects by immunosequencing and related them to cytomegalovirus serostatus. Along with the 666-subject first cohort, a separate validation cohort of over a hundred different subjects was used. To predict cytomegalovirus infection status, the study brought together high-throughput TCR immunosequencing, statistical association of individual TCRs with disease status, and machine learning. A later analysis re-analyzed previously published TCR beta repertoires from approximately 670 donors and added high-resolution HLA genotyping to study TCR occurrence patterns. Rather than using new phenotypic data, the later analysis identified candidate immune exposures from TCR beta sequences and from how often those sequences occurred across donors. In an earlier analysis of roughly 540 of the donors, high-throughput TCR beta sequencing was used to judge whether each TCR beta V gene segment behaved as functional or pseudogenic. Donor age, sex, ethnicity and CMV serostatus were compiled alongside the repertoire data. A later genetic analysis used genome-wide SNP genotypes for about 60% of the 666 donors, treating that subset as a discovery cohort. Every discovery cohort repertoire had been produced on one sequencing platform. HLA typing covered class I and class II loci at four-digit resolution. The number of donors typed differed by locus, with roughly 620-640 for A, B, C, DRB1 and DQB1, roughly 520 for DQA1, approximately 580 for DPA1, and some 470 for DPB1. Because of strong linkage in the cohort, five DR-DQ haplotypes were treated as single units for association and clustering. Among around 400 genotyped donors of the cohort, an average of around 250,000 unique TCR beta nucleotide sequences was sequenced per donor, of which 15% to 20% were non-productive.

Comments on this clone: It has no known antigen specificity. Base qualities are missing; no much larger clone stands one base away.

Points the paper makes about the study in general: According to a later analysis, TCR association rates differed among HLA loci, with DRB1 alleles showing the most associated TCRs and HLA-C alleles showing the fewest. While some public TCRs were present in many individuals, most TCR sequences turned up only very rarely across donors. Immune exposure information for the cohort was limited to CMV serostatus. In a later analysis, HLA-associated TCR beta chains showed more clonal expansion and lower generation probabilities than non-associated chains that were equally common. Correlated functional status among segregating V segments might be attributable to linkage disequilibrium, but an unknown experimental factor could not be ruled out. Compared with the approximately 600-donor mean, donors in an Asian-associated ancestry cluster had fewer N-insertions in productive TCRs, according to a later genetic analysis. Specific HLA alleles were associated with 18,000 or so TCR beta sequences at a false discovery rate of 0.05 in a later analysis. In vitro tests confirmed that a few of the cytomegalovirus-associated TCR beta chains recognize cytomegalovirus antigens. According to a later analysis, most CMV-associated TCR beta chains appeared to be HLA-restricted, and the HLA associations seemed to be driven largely by CMV exposure. Because some donors lacked HLA typing at each locus, the association tests relied only on the typed subset. In the study, around 150 TCR beta chains were listed as associated with cytomegalovirus. When HLA alleles, especially DR and DQ, strongly co-occurred, attributing TCR associations to individual alleles was difficult. The cohort was sequenced for TCR beta chains only, and without alpha or paired-chain data the features that could be detected were limited. It was suggested by the authors that the approach could potentially be generalized to other disease states and immunological phenotypes. Because counts were too low, 15 or so rarely observed V segments, including chromosome 9 orphons, were excluded from the earlier analysis of fewer than 650 of the donors. A cluster of highly shared sequence variants was judged likely to be a technical artifact of the sequencing pipeline. A further reported finding was that TCR beta sequences accurately predicted the HLA-A and HLA-B alleles for most subjects in the first cohort. In a later genetic analysis, a missense DCLRE1C variant was associated with V-gene and J-gene trimming of TCR beta chains, and the association was replicated in an independent cohort. An earlier analysis of approximately 540 of the donors showed that most TCR beta V segments appeared in productive rearrangements either about 87% or about 30% of the time, which broadly matched IMGT annotations. Presence/absence analyses assumed roughly uniform sequencing depth across donors, an assumption that may not hold. The classifier was reported to diagnose cytomegalovirus status with high specificity and sensitivity in both the original and validation cohorts. In a later analysis, several top co-occurrence clusters were reported to appear linked to parvovirus B19, influenza, CMV and Epstein-Barr virus.

The cohort comprised 550 to 700 healthy bone marrow donors. All cohort members were sampled while nominally healthy, although unrecorded immune exposures were likely present. The donor tested CMV seronegative, placing the donor among the 350 or so seronegative members of the cohort. Every donor gave a peripheral blood sample, and the peripheral blood mononuclear cells from that sample were used for TCR beta sequencing. Genomic DNA extraction from the blood cell samples was performed with the Qiagen DNeasy Blood Extraction Kit. To prepare the library, the immunoSEQ multiplex PCR assay was applied. For the multiplex PCR, a mixture combining 60 forward primers for TCR Vbeta segments and 13 reverse primers for TCR Jbeta segments was used. A multiplex PCR assay on genomic DNA amplified the CDR3 region of rearranged TCR beta genes. Amplified TCR beta libraries were sequenced as 87-base-pair reads on the Illumina HiSeq System. In the paper's pipeline: In a later analysis, around 80 million unique TCR beta chains were counted across the 500 to 850 repertoires, and some 10 million of these chains were shared by at least two donors. Raw reads were error-corrected and collapsed into unique sequences with a nearest-neighbor algorithm that merged closely related sequences to remove PCR and sequencing errors. Alignment of CDR3 sequences to IMGT reference sequences was used to assign V, D and J gene segments. For a sequence to be retained, a match of at least six nucleotides was required to both a V gene segment and a J gene segment. Rearrangements were called productive when the CDR3 lacked stop codons and stayed in frame with V and J; all others were non-productive. Following IMGT convention, CDR3 was defined as the stretch from the second conserved V-encoded cysteine up to the conserved J-encoded phenylalanine. The earlier analysis of fewer than 700 of the donors excluded sequences that lacked an unambiguous match to a single V gene segment. An earlier analysis of fewer than 750 of the donors called V segments functional above 56.7% productive rearrangements and segregating when the between-donor standard deviation exceeded 5%. To diagnose cytomegalovirus status from the catalog of TCR beta chain sequences, a statistical classification framework was built. In a later analysis, TCR nucleotide sequences were compared against IMGT/GENE-DB human TR gene sequences so that V and J genes could be assigned. In a later analysis, CDR3 sequences and most-parsimonious VDJ recombination scenarios were assigned using the TCRdist pipeline. In a later analysis, every TCR beta chain was defined by the combination of its CDR3 amino acid sequence and its V-gene family, and reads without a unique V-gene family were dropped. A later analysis removed 550 to 700 highly shared, low-generation-probability nucleotide sequences to deal with suspected cross-contamination and a sequencing artifact. In a later analysis, a clonal expansion index for each public chain was calculated from normalized within-repertoire ranks of inferred template counts. A later analysis computed generation probabilities with a VDJ recombination model fitted to out-of-frame rearrangements, and checked the results against IGoR. In a later analysis, hypergeometric tests were used to score TCR-TCR, TCR-HLA and TCR-CMV co-occurrence, with a repertoire-size bias correction applied to TCR pairs. In a later analysis, false discovery rates were estimated by permuting HLA or CMV assignments 20 times. In a later analysis, co-occurring TCRs were grouped with DBSCAN, and TCRdist sequence similarity was added when clustering was performed within HLA-allele-positive subsets. Repertoires with fewer than 30,000 or more than 120,000 public chains, plus five repertoires with anomalous nucleotide sharing, were excluded from co-occurrence clustering. In TCRdb, the immuneACCESS table is reduced to in-frame sequences with V and J assigned. These tables do not hold every clone; where another copy was compared, an unresolved V gene accounts for under half, and the others remain unexplained. V and J calls and clone size come straight from that table; D and trimming were deduced from the DNA. The table for this sample lists around 230,000 clones; 70% to 90% of them were counted only once. Together, the top ten hold 0.24% of the sample.

The sample taken for sequencing was PBMCs. The receptor was derived from a girl aged 2 to 9 in good health and CMV-seronegative.

The CDR3 region: CASTPNSNQPQHF. The DNA is as follows: TGTGCCAGCACCCCCAATAGCAATCAGCCCCAGCATTTT. The chain links TRBV6-6 with TRBJ1-5, with no reliable assignment of the D segment. As encoded in the germline V gene (reference sequence), CDR1 is MNHNY while CDR2 is SVGAGI. The junction shows trimming of 7 bases on V and 0 bases on J, plus 7 bases between the germline ends. Spanning cysteine to phenylalanine, the CDR3 consists of 13 amino acids. Only CDR3 DNA is held: 39 bases, read in frame from base 1.